Described below is a single TCR beta chain sequence and its context. Its antigen is unknown. The CDR3 length is 15 residues. The ends were cut back, 2 bases at V and 4 bases at J, with 12 bases in the middle. The germline gives CDR1 SGHTA, CDR2 FQGNSA. The sample is drawn from a study of siplizumab effects on memory and regulatory T cells. Per sample, 95,000 to 100,000 TCR templates were assayed. The assay was immunoSEQ multiplex PCR, and TCRdb's table has in-frame clones only and misses some. The sample lists about 64,000 clones, roughly 96% seen once, with about 0.1% in the top ten. Notes on the study in general: Whether proliferating Tregs in siplizumab cultures suppress was not functionally confirmed. Controls had more than 25% Treg-derived mappable alloreactive CD4+ clones on average, versus approximately 69% with siplizumab.

The sequence derives from a human donor in good health. J is TRBJ2-1 and V is TRBV7-2; D possibly matches TRBD1 or TRBD2 (5 bases each). What was sequenced was naive CD8+ T cells sorted from blood. In DNA, the CDR3 is TGTGCCAGCAGCTTATCTTGGGGCGGGTACAATGAGCAGTTCTTC. This codes for CASSLSWGGYNEQFF. Variable domain in full (rest from reference TRBV7-2 and TRBJ2-1): GAGVSQSPSNKVTEKGKDVELRCDPISGHTALYWYRQSLGQGLEFLIYFQGNSAPDKSGLPSDRFSAERTGGSVSTLTIQRTQQEDSAVYLCASSLSWGGYNEQFFGPGTRLTVL.